This T cell receptor beta chain was sequenced in a study of blood T cell repertoires in COVID-19. Study overall: T cells, B-cell-depleted T cells, or PBMCs provided the cDNA or gDNA that served as material.

Those enrolled, adults aged about 18 to 95 years, came from about two dozen US areas. In the original analysis: Reference gene primer amplification gave nucleated cell count estimates. Produced via immunoSEQ multiplex PCR; TCRdb's table is partial and in-frame only. The V and J calls and clone size come from that table; D and trimming were worked out from the DNA. Of approximately 450,000 clones listed, nearly 90% are singletons. Germline V gives CDR1 SGDLS, CDR2 YYNGEE. The CDR3 has 17 residues. Trimming stripped 0 bases from V and 5 bases from J, with 15 bases between. The chain uses TRBV9 and TRBJ1-6; D is undetermined. The sample comprised PBMCs or T cells enriched from blood (not recorded which). The TCR originated in a woman under 30 with acute COVID-19. CDR3 in amino acids: CASSVEARPHDNSPLHF. CDR3 bases: TGTGCCAGCAGCGTAGAGGCGCGGCCCCACGATAATTCACCCCTCCACTTT.